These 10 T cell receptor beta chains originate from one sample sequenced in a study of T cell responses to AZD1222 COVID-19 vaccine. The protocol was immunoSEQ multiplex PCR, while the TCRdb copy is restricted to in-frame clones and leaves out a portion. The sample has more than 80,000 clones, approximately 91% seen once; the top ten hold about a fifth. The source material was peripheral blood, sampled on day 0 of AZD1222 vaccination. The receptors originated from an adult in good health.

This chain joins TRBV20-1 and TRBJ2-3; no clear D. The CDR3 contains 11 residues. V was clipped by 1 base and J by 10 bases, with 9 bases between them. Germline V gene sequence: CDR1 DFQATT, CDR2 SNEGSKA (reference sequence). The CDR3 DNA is TGCAGTGCTAGAGGTTACCCCGCGCAGTATTTT. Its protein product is CSARGYPAQYF.

The CDR3 reads CASSPPGPNTGELFF. The DNA for the CDR3 is TGCGCCAGCAGCCCCCCGGGCCCTAACACCGGGGAGCTGTTTTTT. The chain employs TRBV5-1 and TRBJ2-2, with no clear D. CDR1 is SGHRS and CDR2 is YFSETQ in the germline V gene. CDR3 length: 15 amino acids. V was clipped by 4 bases and J by 2 bases, with 12 bases between them.

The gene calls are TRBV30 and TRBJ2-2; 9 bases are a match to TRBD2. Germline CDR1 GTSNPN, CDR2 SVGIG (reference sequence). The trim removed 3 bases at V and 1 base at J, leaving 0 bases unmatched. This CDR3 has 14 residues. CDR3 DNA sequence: TGTGCCTGGAGAGCGGGGGGGAACACCGGGGAGCTGTTTTTT. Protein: CAWRAGGNTGELFF. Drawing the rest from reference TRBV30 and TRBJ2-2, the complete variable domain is SQTIHQWPATLVQPVGSPLSLECTVEGTSNPNLYWYRQAAGRGLQLLFYSVGIGQISSEVPQNLSASRPQDRQFILSSKKLLLSDSGFYLCAWRAGGNTGELFFGEGSRLTVL.

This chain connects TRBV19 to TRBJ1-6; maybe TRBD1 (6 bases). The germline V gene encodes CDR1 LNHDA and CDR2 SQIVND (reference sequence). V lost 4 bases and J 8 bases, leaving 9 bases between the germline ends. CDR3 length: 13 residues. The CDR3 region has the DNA TGTGCCAGTAGTACAGGGGCTTATTCACCCCTCCACTTT. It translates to CASSTGAYSPLHF.

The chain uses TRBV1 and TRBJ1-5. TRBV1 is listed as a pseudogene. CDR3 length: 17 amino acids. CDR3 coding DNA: TGCACCAGCAGCCCCCCGGGGCAGGACGCGAGCAATCAGCCCCAGCATTTT. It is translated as CTSSPPGQDASNQPQHF.

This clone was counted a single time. This CDR3 is CASSLDRSSYNEQFF. CDR3 coding DNA: TGTGCCAGCAGCCTAGACAGGAGCTCCTACAATGAGCAGTTCTTC. The chain recombines TRBV5-4 with TRBJ2-1, with D tentatively TRBD1 (6 bases). The CDR3 covers 15 residues. Germline V CDR1 and CDR2: SGHNT, YYREEE (reference sequence). The germline V and J ends were trimmed by 4 bases and 0 bases, with 11 bases remaining between them. The whole variable domain, remainder taken from reference TRBV5-4 and TRBJ2-1, is ETGVTQSPTHLIKTRGQQVTLRCSSQSGHNTVSWYQQALGQGPQFIFQYYREEENGRGNFPPRFSGLQFPNYSSELNVNALELDDSALYLCASSLDRSSYNEQFFGPGTRLTVL.

The CDR3 spells CASSLMLAEKYNEQFF. The CDR3 bases are TGCGCCAGCAGCTTGATGCTAGCGGAGAAATACAATGAGCAGTTCTTC. The genes are TRBV5-1 and TRBJ2-1; 7 nucleotides agree with TRBD2. CDR3 length: 16 amino acids. Germline V lookup: CDR1 SGHRS, CDR2 YFSETQ. Unmatched junction bases numbered 8, after V lost 1 base and J lost 4 bases.

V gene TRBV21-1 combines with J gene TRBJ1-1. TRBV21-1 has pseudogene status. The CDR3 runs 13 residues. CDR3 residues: CAIRRGNNTEAFF. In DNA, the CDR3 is TGTGCCATCAGGCGAGGTAACAACACTGAAGCTTTCTTT.

CDR3 nucleotides: TGTGCCAGCAGCGTAGACAGCGGAAATCAGCCCCAGCATTTT. This sequence encodes CASSVDSGNQPQHF. V is TRBV9 and J is TRBJ1-5; D ambiguous. The CDR3 loop spans 14 amino acids. Germline V lookup: CDR1 SGDLS, CDR2 YYNGEE. Trimming cost V 0 bases and J 4 bases, with 8 bases left between them.

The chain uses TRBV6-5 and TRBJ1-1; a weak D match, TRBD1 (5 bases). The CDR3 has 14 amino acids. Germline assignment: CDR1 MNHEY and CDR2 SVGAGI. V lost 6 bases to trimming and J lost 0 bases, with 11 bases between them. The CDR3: CASSYQGMNTEAFF. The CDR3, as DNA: TGTGCCAGCAGCTATCAGGGAATGAACACTGAAGCTTTCTTT.